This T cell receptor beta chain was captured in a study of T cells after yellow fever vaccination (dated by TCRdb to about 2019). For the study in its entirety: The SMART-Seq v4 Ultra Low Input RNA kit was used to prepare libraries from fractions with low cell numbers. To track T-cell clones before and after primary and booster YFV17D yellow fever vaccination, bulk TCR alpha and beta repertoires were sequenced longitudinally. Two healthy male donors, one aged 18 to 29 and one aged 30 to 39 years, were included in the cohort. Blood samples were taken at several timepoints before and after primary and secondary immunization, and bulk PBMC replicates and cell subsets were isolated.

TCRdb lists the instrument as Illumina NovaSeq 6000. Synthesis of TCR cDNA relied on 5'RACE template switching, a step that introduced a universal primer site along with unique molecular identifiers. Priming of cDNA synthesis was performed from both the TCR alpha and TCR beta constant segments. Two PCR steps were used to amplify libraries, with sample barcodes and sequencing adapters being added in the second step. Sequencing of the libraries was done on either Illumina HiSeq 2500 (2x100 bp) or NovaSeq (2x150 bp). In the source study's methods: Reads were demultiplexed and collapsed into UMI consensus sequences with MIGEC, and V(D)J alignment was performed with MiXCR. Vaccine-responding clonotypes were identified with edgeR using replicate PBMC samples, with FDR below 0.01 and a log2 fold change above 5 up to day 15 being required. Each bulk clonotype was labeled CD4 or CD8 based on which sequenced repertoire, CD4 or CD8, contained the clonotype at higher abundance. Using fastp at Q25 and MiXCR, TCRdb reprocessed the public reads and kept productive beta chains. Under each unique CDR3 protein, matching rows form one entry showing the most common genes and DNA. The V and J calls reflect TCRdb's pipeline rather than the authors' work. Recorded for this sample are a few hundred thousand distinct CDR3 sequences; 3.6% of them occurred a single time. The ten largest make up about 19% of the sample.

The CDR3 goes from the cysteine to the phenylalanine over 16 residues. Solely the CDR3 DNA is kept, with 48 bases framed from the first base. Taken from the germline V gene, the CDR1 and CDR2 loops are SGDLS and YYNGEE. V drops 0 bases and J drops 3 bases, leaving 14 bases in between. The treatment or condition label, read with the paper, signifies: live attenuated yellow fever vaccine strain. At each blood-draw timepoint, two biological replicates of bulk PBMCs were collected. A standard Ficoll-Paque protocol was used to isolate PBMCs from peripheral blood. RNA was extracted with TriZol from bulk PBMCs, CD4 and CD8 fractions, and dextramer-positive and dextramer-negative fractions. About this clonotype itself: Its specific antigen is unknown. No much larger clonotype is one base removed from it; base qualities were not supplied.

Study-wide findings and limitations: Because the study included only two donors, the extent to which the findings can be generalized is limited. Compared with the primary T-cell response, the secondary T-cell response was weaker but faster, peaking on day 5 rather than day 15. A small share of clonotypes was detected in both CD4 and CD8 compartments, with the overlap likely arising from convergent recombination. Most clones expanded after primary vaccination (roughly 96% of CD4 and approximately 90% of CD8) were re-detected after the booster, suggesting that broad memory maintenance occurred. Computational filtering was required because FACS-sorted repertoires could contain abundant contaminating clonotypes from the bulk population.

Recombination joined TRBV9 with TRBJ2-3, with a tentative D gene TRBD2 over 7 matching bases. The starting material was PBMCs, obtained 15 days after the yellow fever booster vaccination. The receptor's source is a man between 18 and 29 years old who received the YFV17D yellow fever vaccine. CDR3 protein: CASSVGGGRGTDTQYF. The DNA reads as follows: TGTGCCAGCAGCGTAGGGGGGGGGCGCGGAACAGATACGCAGTATTTT.